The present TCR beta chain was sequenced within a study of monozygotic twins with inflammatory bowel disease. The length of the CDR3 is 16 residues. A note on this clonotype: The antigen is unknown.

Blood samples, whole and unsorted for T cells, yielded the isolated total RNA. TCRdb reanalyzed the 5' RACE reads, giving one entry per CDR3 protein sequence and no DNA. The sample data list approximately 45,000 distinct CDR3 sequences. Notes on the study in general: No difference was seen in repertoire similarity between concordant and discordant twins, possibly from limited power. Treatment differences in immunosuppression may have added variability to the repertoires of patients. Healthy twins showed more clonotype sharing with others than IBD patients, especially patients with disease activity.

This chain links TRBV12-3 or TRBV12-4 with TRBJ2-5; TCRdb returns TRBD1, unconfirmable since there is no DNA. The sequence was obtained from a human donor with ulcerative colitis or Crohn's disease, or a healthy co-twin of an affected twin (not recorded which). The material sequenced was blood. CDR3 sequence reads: CASSLGRGGPEETQYF.